Listed below are T cell receptor beta chains from one sample, sequenced in a study of blood T cell repertoires in COVID-19. Some clones are missing from TCRdb's copy, which holds only in-frame ones; the method was immunoSEQ multiplex PCR. The sample consists of 150,000 to 200,000 clones, about 86% of them appearing once. The material sequenced was peripheral blood. The origin of the receptors is a woman older than 75 in a cohort sampled during active or convalescent COVID-19. Both conserved end residues are part of each CDR3. The order of the fields is V gene, D gene, J gene, clone size, CDR3 DNA, CDR3 protein. D genes are given only for firm matches. Some rows have no size entry. The others give once, few or many, or a class for an expanded clone.

v_call: TRBV6-4; d_call: TRBD1; j_call: TRBJ1-3; clone_size: .; cdr3_nt: TGTGCCAGCAGTGACCCTGGGACAGGCCTTGATGAACCGGCTGGAAACACCATATATTTT; cdr3_aa: CASSDPGTGLDEPAGNTIYF
v_call: TRBV6-2/TRBV6-3; d_call: .; j_call: TRBJ1-1; clone_size: .; cdr3_nt: TGTGCCAGCAGTCCGTCTTACACTGAAGCTTTCTTT; cdr3_aa: CASSPSYTEAFF
v_call: TRBV2; d_call: .; j_call: TRBJ1-1; clone_size: .; cdr3_nt: TGTGCCAGCAGAGGTATGACAGAGAACACTGAAGCTTTCTTT; cdr3_aa: CASRGMTENTEAFF
v_call: TRBV7-8; d_call: .; j_call: TRBJ1-2; clone_size: .; cdr3_nt: TGTGCCAGCAGCCCCTCCCAGGGCGACTATGGCTACACCTTC; cdr3_aa: CASSPSQGDYGYTF
v_call: TRBV30; d_call: .; j_call: TRBJ1-2; clone_size: .; cdr3_nt: TGTGCCTGGAGAAGACAGGAGGACTATGGCTACACCTTC; cdr3_aa: CAWRRQEDYGYTF
v_call: TRBV3-1/TRBV3-2; d_call: .; j_call: TRBJ2-7; clone_size: .; cdr3_nt: TGTGCCAGCAGCCACAGGACATTTACACCCTACGAGCAGTACTTC; cdr3_aa: CASSHRTFTPYEQYF
v_call: TRBV29-1; d_call: .; j_call: TRBJ2-2; clone_size: .; cdr3_nt: TGCAGCGCATCGGACATGAACACCGGGGAGCTGTTTTTT; cdr3_aa: CSASDMNTGELFF
v_call: TRBV24-1; d_call: .; j_call: TRBJ2-1; clone_size: .; cdr3_nt: TGTGCCACCAGCCCCGGGGGACAGTACAATGAGCAGTTCTTC; cdr3_aa: CATSPGGQYNEQFF
v_call: TRBV28; d_call: .; j_call: TRBJ1-6; clone_size: .; cdr3_nt: TGTGCCAGCAGCCCACTTGACAGCTTTAGTTCACCCCTCCACTTT; cdr3_aa: CASSPLDSFSSPLHF
v_call: TRBV19; d_call: .; j_call: TRBJ2-5; clone_size: .; cdr3_nt: TGTGCCAGTAGCCTGGACTCGCAAGAGACCCAGTACTTC; cdr3_aa: CASSLDSQETQYF
v_call: TRBV7-9; d_call: .; j_call: TRBJ1-2; clone_size: .; cdr3_nt: TGTGCCAGCAGCCTAGGCGGGGCTGGCGACTATGGCTACACCTTC; cdr3_aa: CASSLGGAGDYGYTF
v_call: TRBV19; d_call: .; j_call: TRBJ2-1; clone_size: .; cdr3_nt: TGTGCCCTGGCCAGGGTTCCGTACAATGAGCAGTTCTTC; cdr3_aa: CALARVPYNEQFF
v_call: TRBV28; d_call: .; j_call: TRBJ2-1; clone_size: .; cdr3_nt: TGTGCCAGCGGCAGGCGTGGGCTGTACAATGAGCAGTTCTTC; cdr3_aa: CASGRRGLYNEQFF
v_call: TRBV4-1; d_call: .; j_call: TRBJ2-1; clone_size: .; cdr3_nt: TGCGCCAGCAGCCAAGTAATAGGGGCGGGACAGTCCCACAATGAGCAGTTCTTC; cdr3_aa: CASSQVIGAGQSHNEQFF
v_call: TRBV14; d_call: .; j_call: TRBJ2-1; clone_size: .; cdr3_nt: TGTGCCAGCAGCCAAGATTTACGGGGTGAGCAGTTCTTC; cdr3_aa: CASSQDLRGEQFF
v_call: TRBV5-6; d_call: .; j_call: TRBJ2-3; clone_size: .; cdr3_nt: TGTGCCAGCAGCTTGGGGGTAGGGGCAGATACGCAGTATTTT; cdr3_aa: CASSLGVGADTQYF
v_call: TRBV6-8; d_call: .; j_call: TRBJ2-1; clone_size: .; cdr3_nt: TGTGCCAGCAGTTACTCGATTAGGCAGGGGACCTACAATGAGCAGTTCTTC; cdr3_aa: CASSYSIRQGTYNEQFF
v_call: TRBV7-2; d_call: TRBD1; j_call: TRBJ1-2; clone_size: .; cdr3_nt: TGTGCCAGCAGCCTAGAGACAGGGATAGGAGGCTACACCTTC; cdr3_aa: CASSLETGIGGYTF
v_call: TRBV5-1; d_call: .; j_call: TRBJ2-3; clone_size: .; cdr3_nt: TGCGCCAGCAGCTTGGCCCGAGAGACAGATACGCAGTATTTT; cdr3_aa: CASSLARETDTQYF
v_call: TRBV10-1; d_call: TRBD1; j_call: TRBJ2-1; clone_size: .; cdr3_nt: TGCGCCAGCAGTGAGACCGGGACAGGGGCCACCTACAATGAGCAGTTCTTC; cdr3_aa: CASSETGTGATYNEQFF
v_call: TRBV25-1; d_call: TRBD1; j_call: TRBJ2-7; clone_size: .; cdr3_nt: TGTGCCAGCAGTGTAACCGGGACAGGGGGCTCCGAGCAGTACTTC; cdr3_aa: CASSVTGTGGSEQYF
v_call: TRBV6-1; d_call: TRBD1; j_call: TRBJ1-1; clone_size: .; cdr3_nt: TGTGCCAGCAGTGTTAGACAGGGGGCTCAGTACACTGAAGCTTTCTTT; cdr3_aa: CASSVRQGAQYTEAFF
v_call: TRBV10-3; d_call: TRBD1; j_call: TRBJ2-5; clone_size: .; cdr3_nt: TGTGCCATCAGTGAGTCCAGGACAGGGGAAGAGACCCAGTACTTC; cdr3_aa: CAISESRTGEETQYF
v_call: TRBV30; d_call: TRBD1; j_call: TRBJ2-3; clone_size: .; cdr3_nt: TGTGCCTGGGACAGGGCCACAGATACGCAGTATTTT; cdr3_aa: CAWDRATDTQYF
v_call: TRBV5-1; d_call: TRBD2; j_call: TRBJ2-5; clone_size: .; cdr3_nt: TGCGCCAGCAGCCCCGGCGGGAGGGCAGGAGAGACCCAGTACTTC; cdr3_aa: CASSPGGRAGETQYF
v_call: TRBV4-1; d_call: .; j_call: TRBJ1-5; clone_size: .; cdr3_nt: TGCGCCAGCAGCCAAAACAGTGTCTATAGCAATCAGCCCCAGCATTTT; cdr3_aa: CASSQNSVYSNQPQHF
v_call: TRBV9; d_call: TRBD2; j_call: TRBJ2-1; clone_size: once; cdr3_nt: TGTGCCAGCAGCGGCAGCCCAGCGGGAGAATACAATGAGCAGTTCTTC; cdr3_aa: CASSGSPAGEYNEQFF
v_call: TRBV15; d_call: .; j_call: TRBJ2-7; clone_size: .; cdr3_nt: TGTGCCACCAGCAGAGTAACAGGGCCCTACGAGCAGTACTTC; cdr3_aa: CATSRVTGPYEQYF
v_call: TRBV28; d_call: TRBD1; j_call: TRBJ1-1; clone_size: .; cdr3_nt: TGTGCCAGCAGTTTTTTCGACAGGGCATACGGGGCTTTCTTT; cdr3_aa: CASSFFDRAYGAFF
v_call: TRBV6-1; d_call: .; j_call: TRBJ1-1; clone_size: .; cdr3_nt: TGTGCCAGCAGCTCGCGGCTCGGGGACACTGAAGCTTTCTTT; cdr3_aa: CASSSRLGDTEAFF
v_call: TRBV28; d_call: .; j_call: TRBJ1-1; clone_size: .; cdr3_nt: TGTGCCAGCAGTACACCCGCAACAGGGACAGAAGCTTTCTTT; cdr3_aa: CASSTPATGTEAFF
v_call: TRBV5-4; d_call: .; j_call: TRBJ2-2; clone_size: .; cdr3_nt: TGTGCCAGCAGCTTAGCGGGCCCGGCCTTAGAGCTGTTTTTT; cdr3_aa: CASSLAGPALELFF
v_call: TRBV10-1; d_call: TRBD2; j_call: TRBJ2-2; clone_size: .; cdr3_nt: TGCGCCAGCAGTGGGACTAGCGGGATTAATGACGGGGAGCTGTTTTTT; cdr3_aa: CASSGTSGINDGELFF
v_call: TRBV28; d_call: .; j_call: TRBJ1-6; clone_size: .; cdr3_nt: TGTGCCAGCAGTCCCCTTGGACTGAGCTCCTATAATTCACCCCTCCACTTT; cdr3_aa: CASSPLGLSSYNSPLHF
v_call: TRBV20-1; d_call: TRBD2; j_call: TRBJ2-3; clone_size: .; cdr3_nt: TGCAGTGCTAGTAGCGGGGGATCGACAGATACGCAGTATTTT; cdr3_aa: CSASSGGSTDTQYF
v_call: TRBV18; d_call: TRBD2; j_call: TRBJ2-5; clone_size: .; cdr3_nt: TGTGCCAGCTCGTTGGGAGCGGGGGTCCAAGAGACCCAGTACTTC; cdr3_aa: CASSLGAGVQETQYF
v_call: TRBV27; d_call: .; j_call: TRBJ1-3; clone_size: .; cdr3_nt: TGTGCCAGCAGTGCTGCTTACAGGGACTCTGGAAACACCATATATTTT; cdr3_aa: CASSAAYRDSGNTIYF
v_call: TRBV5-1; d_call: .; j_call: TRBJ2-4; clone_size: once; cdr3_nt: TGCGCCAGCAGCTTTTCCGGGAACGAAAACATTCAGTACTTC; cdr3_aa: CASSFSGNENIQYF
v_call: TRBV7-2; d_call: .; j_call: TRBJ2-7; clone_size: .; cdr3_nt: TGTGCCAGCAGCGCCGCGACGGGTCTCTACGAGCAGTACTTC; cdr3_aa: CASSAATGLYEQYF
v_call: TRBV24-1; d_call: .; j_call: TRBJ1-1; clone_size: .; cdr3_nt: TGTGCCACCAGTGATGCGCCCCGGGGCACTGAAGCTTTCTTT; cdr3_aa: CATSDAPRGTEAFF
v_call: TRBV11-2; d_call: .; j_call: TRBJ2-3; clone_size: .; cdr3_nt: TGTGCCAGCAGCTTTTCCTTTAGAGATACGCAGTATTTT; cdr3_aa: CASSFSFRDTQYF
v_call: TRBV11-2; d_call: .; j_call: TRBJ2-7; clone_size: .; cdr3_nt: TGTGCCAGCAGCCCGTCTCCTGCAGGATCCTACGAGCAGTACTTC; cdr3_aa: CASSPSPAGSYEQYF
v_call: TRBV19; d_call: .; j_call: TRBJ2-5; clone_size: few; cdr3_nt: TGTGCCAGTAGTGCGCCTTCGTTAGCACGAGAGACCCAGTACTTC; cdr3_aa: CASSAPSLARETQYF
v_call: TRBV5-4; d_call: TRBD1; j_call: TRBJ2-1; clone_size: few; cdr3_nt: TGTGCCAGCAGCCTCCGACAGGGGGGTCTGCATGAGCAGTTCTTC; cdr3_aa: CASSLRQGGLHEQFF
v_call: TRBV6-1; d_call: .; j_call: TRBJ1-2; clone_size: .; cdr3_nt: TGTGCCAGCAGTGAAGGGGGGGTTATCGACTATGGCTACACCTTC; cdr3_aa: CASSEGGVIDYGYTF
v_call: TRBV10-3; d_call: .; j_call: TRBJ2-7; clone_size: .; cdr3_nt: TGTGCCATCAGTGAGGGAGACGCAAGCTCCTACGAGCAGTACTTC; cdr3_aa: CAISEGDASSYEQYF
v_call: TRBV7-6; d_call: .; j_call: TRBJ1-2; clone_size: .; cdr3_nt: TGTGCCAGCAGCTTAGGGACTGAGCACTATGGCTACACCTTC; cdr3_aa: CASSLGTEHYGYTF
v_call: TRBV6-1; d_call: .; j_call: TRBJ2-1; clone_size: .; cdr3_nt: TGTGCCAGCAGTGAAGTCTGGGTGGGAGGGGGTGCAAATGAGCAGTTCTTC; cdr3_aa: CASSEVWVGGGANEQFF
v_call: TRBV27; d_call: TRBD2; j_call: TRBJ2-3; clone_size: .; cdr3_nt: TGTGCCAGCAGTTTATCATCGGGGGGGACAGATACGCAGTATTTT; cdr3_aa: CASSLSSGGTDTQYF
v_call: TRBV12-5; d_call: .; j_call: TRBJ2-1; clone_size: few; cdr3_nt: TGTGCTAGTGGTCCAGGGGATTTGTCCTACAATGAGCAGTTCTTC; cdr3_aa: CASGPGDLSYNEQFF